The next 14 T cell receptor beta chains were all read from a single sample in a study of T cells in Graves' hyperthyroidism and ophthalmopathy. TCR beta CDR3 sequences were amplified from RNA transcripts. In the first-round RT-PCR of the TCR CDR3, the HTBI primer set was used. TCRdb ran MiXCR on the multiplex PCR reads and lists one entry per CDR3 protein. Of 340,000 or so distinct CDR3 sequences in the sample, around a sixth were seen once. The sequencing sample was made of blood. All receptors come from a man in his thirties or forties with Graves' hyperthyroidism.

This clonotype appeared once. This sequence joins TRBV5-1 and TRBJ2-3, with 12 positions matching TRBD1. Germline CDR1 is SGHRS and CDR2 is YFSETQ. Losses at the gene ends were 4 bases for V and 5 bases for J; bases not matched to a gene: 11. This CDR3 is 17 amino acids long. The CDR3 DNA is TGCGCCAGCAGCCAAAACCCCGGGACAGGGGGCGAAGATACGCAGTATTTT. Encoded protein: CASSQNPGTGGEDTQYF. Filled out from reference TRBV5-1 and TRBJ2-3, the complete variable domain reads KAGVTQTPRYLIKTRGQQVTLSCSPISGHRSVSWYQQTPGQGLQFLFEYFSETQRNKGNFPGRFSGRQFSNSRSEMNVSTLELGDSALYLCASSQNPGTGGEDTQYFGPGTRLTVL.

This clonotype was observed a handful of times. The J gene is TRBJ2-7, the V gene TRBV4-1; 9 nucleotides align to TRBD1. The CDR3 contains 14 residues. Per the germline V gene, CDR1 is MGHRA and CDR2 is YSYEKL. V lost 2 bases to trimming and J lost 6 bases; unmatched junction nucleotides: 5. CDR3 sequence: CASSQPGQGLEQYF. The CDR3 DNA sequence: TGCGCCAGCAGCCAACCTGGACAGGGGCTCGAGCAGTACTTC.

Only a few counts were recorded for this clonotype. The chain uses TRBV20-1 and TRBJ2-1; D is unresolved. The germline V and J ends were trimmed by 0 bases and 0 bases, with 15 bases remaining between them. The CDR3 has 17 residues. CDR1 is DFQATT and CDR2 is SNEGSKA in the germline V gene (reference sequence). As DNA, the CDR3 is TGCAGTGCTAGAGATTCTGAAGGTGCGTTCTCCTACAATGAGCAGTTCTTC. Translating gives CSARDSEGAFSYNEQFF.

This clonotype was seen more than once but under ten times. The chain recombines TRBV30 with TRBJ2-2; either TRBD1 or TRBD2 may supply D (5 bases each). CDR3 length: 15 amino acids. Deletions cut 2 bases from V and 3 bases from J, with 13 bases between. Germline V CDR1 and CDR2: GTSNPN, SVGIG (reference sequence). The CDR3 region has the DNA TGTGCCTGGAGTTCCGGGACGGCCTACACCGGGGAGCTGTTTTTT. This gives the protein CAWSSGTAYTGELFF.

This clonotype appeared a single time. The V and J genes are TRBV19 and TRBJ2-7; the D gene is possibly TRBD2 (5 bases). V dropped 6 bases and J dropped 3 bases, with 12 bases sitting between them. CDR3 length equals 13 residues. CDR1 is LNHDA, CDR2 SQIVND, per germline (reference sequence). CDR3 amino acids: CASSNAEGYEQYF. The CDR3 coding sequence is TGTGCCAGTAGCAACGCCGAGGGCTACGAGCAGTACTTC.

This clonotype was recorded many times. V usage is TRBV18 and J usage is TRBJ2-1; 7 bases are a match to TRBD2. This CDR3 region has 17 residues. J gave up 3 bases and V 3 bases, and 11 bases lay outside the gene matches. CDR1 and CDR2 from the germline V gene are KGHSH and LQKENI. The CDR3 coding sequence is TGTGCCAGCTCACCTCCCGGGGGAGGGGCGTTCTACAATGAGCAGTTCTTC. This codes for CASSPPGGGAFYNEQFF.

This clonotype was observed many times. The chain is built from TRBV5-1 and TRBJ2-5; D may be TRBD2 (6 bases). Germline V gene lookup returns CDR1 SGHRS and CDR2 YFSETQ. Trimming removed 0 bases at V and 4 bases at J, with 19 bases between. The CDR3 is 17 amino acids. In DNA, the CDR3 is TGCGCCAGCAGCTTGGCACCTAGCGTGGGATCATCAGAGACCCAGTACTTC. Translated: CASSLAPSVGSSETQYF.

This clonotype appeared many times. This chain connects TRBV5-1 to TRBJ1-2; D call uncertain. This CDR3 region has 13 residues. V dropped 4 bases and J dropped 0 bases, with 7 bases sitting between them. Germline CDR1 is SGHRS and CDR2 is YFSETQ. The CDR3 nucleotides read TGCGCCAGCAGCCCCATCCCTAACTATGGCTACACCTTC. Translation gives CASSPIPNYGYTF. The whole variable domain, remainder taken from reference TRBV5-1 and TRBJ1-2, is KAGVTQTPRYLIKTRGQQVTLSCSPISGHRSVSWYQQTPGQGLQFLFEYFSETQRNKGNFPGRFSGRQFSNSRSEMNVSTLELGDSALYLCASSPIPNYGYTFGSGTRLTVV.

As for this clonotype: Mismatch with germline at one junction end may stem from a read error. V usage is TRBV20-1 and J usage is TRBJ2-7; D remains unclear. The CDR3 extends over 13 amino acids. In germline, CDR1 is DFQATT, CDR2 SNEGSKA (reference sequence). This CDR3 is CSARDRTSFEQYF. The CDR3 bases are TGCAGTGCTAGGGACCGAACCTCCTTCGAGCAGTACTTC.

The chain recombines TRBV6-1 with TRBJ1-3, with D possibly matching TRBD1 (5 bases). The germline V gene encodes CDR1 MNHNS and CDR2 SASEGT. The CDR3 sequence is 15 residues long. V was trimmed by 7 bases and J by 2 bases, leaving 15 bases between them. In nucleotides, the CDR3 is TGTGCCAGCAAACTGACGGGGGGTACTGGAAACACCATATATTTT. Protein sequence: CASKLTGGTGNTIYF.

This clonotype was found many times. The rearrangement joins TRBV18 to TRBJ2-1; a possible D gene is TRBD1 (5 bases). V shed 5 bases and J shed 6 bases, with 11 bases lying between them. Germline-derived CDR1 and CDR2 are KGHSH and LQKENI. The CDR3 covers 13 residues. The DNA for the CDR3 is TGTGCCAGCTCAAACGGACACTTCAATGAGCAGTTCTTC. Its protein product is CASSNGHFNEQFF.

J is TRBJ1-3 and V is TRBV11-2; D is possibly TRBD1 (5 bases). The CDR3 loop spans 16 amino acids. V lost 5 bases, J lost 0 bases, and 14 bases lay in between. Germline values: CDR1 SGHAT, CDR2 FQNNGV. CDR3 amino acids: CASSPGKGNSGNTIYF. CDR3 DNA: TGTGCCAGCAGCCCAGGCAAGGGGAACTCTGGAAACACCATATATTTT.

On this clonotype: Sequence at one end of the junction differs from germline and may be a read error. This chain connects TRBV18 to TRBJ1-1; no reliable D call. Germline V gene data show CDR1 as KGHSH and CDR2 as LQKENI. The CDR3 runs to 12 residues. The CDR3 reads CASSPGNPEAFF. Written as DNA, the CDR3 is TGTGCCAGCTCACCAGGGAACCCTGAAGCTTTCTTT.

This clonotype occurred many times. The chain couples TRBV6-2 or TRBV6-3 to TRBJ2-1; TRBD2 matches 10 bases. CDR1 is MNHEY and CDR2 is SVGEGT in the germline V gene. The CDR3 runs 17 residues. Germline trimming cut 2 bases from V and 4 bases from J; bases unmatched to any gene: 8. The CDR3 DNA is TGTGCCAGCAGTTACAGCGAAGCGGGAGGGCGTTACAATGAGCAGTTCTTC. This encodes CASSYSEAGGRYNEQFF.